These 27 T cell receptor beta chains were all obtained from the same sample, sequenced in a study of T cell changes during pregnancy in multiple sclerosis. Sequenced by immunoSEQ multiplex PCR; TCRdb stores in-frame clones only, minus some. This sample carries fewer than 20,000 clones, approximately 90% of them seen once, and the ten largest clones take 1.3%. The sequencing used CD4+ T cells from peripheral blood mononuclear cells, collected in the first trimester of pregnancy. These TCRs come from a female donor in good health, enrolled as a control in a pregnancy study.

The rearrangement joins TRBV2 to TRBJ1-2; 7 nucleotides match TRBD1. Germline trimming cut 2 bases from V and 4 bases from J; bases unmatched to any gene: 7. The CDR3 is 15 amino acids. The germline CDR1 and CDR2 sequences are SNHLY and FYNNEI. CDR3: CASSEFEGAGYGYTF. CDR3 in DNA: TGTGCCAGCAGTGAATTTGAGGGGGCCGGCTATGGCTACACCTTC.

The chain combines TRBV21-1 with TRBJ2-1; TRBD2, the table's D call, was not compared with the DNA. TRBV21-1 counts as a pseudogene. The CDR3 sequence is 14 residues long. The CDR3 DNA sequence: TGTGCCAGCAGCACCGGAGGCTCAATGGGGGAGCAGTTCTTC. Protein sequence: CASSTGGSMGEQFF.

The rearrangement uses TRBV11-2 and TRBJ2-7, with 8 bases matching TRBD1. From germline, CDR1 is SGHAT and CDR2 FQNNGV. The CDR3 is made up of 14 amino acids. Trimming at V came to 2 bases and at J to 11 bases, leaving 11 bases not matched to a gene. The DNA of the CDR3 is TGTGCCAGCAGCTTACCCTCGTCGGGACAGGCGAAGTACTTC. It translates to CASSLPSSGQAKYF.

J is TRBJ2-7 and V is TRBV21-1; the table calls TRBD1, which could not be checked here. TRBV21-1 is described as a pseudogene. This CDR3 region has 14 residues. CDR3 amino acids: CASSKAHFSYEQYF. The DNA of the CDR3 is TGTGCCAGCAGCAAAGCCCATTTCTCCTACGAGCAGTACTTC.

The rearrangement joins TRBV7-8 to TRBJ2-1, with 11 bases identical to TRBD2. Trimming at V came to 3 bases and at J to 3 bases, leaving 7 bases not matched to a gene. This CDR3 is built from 17 residues. CDR1 and CDR2 from the germline V gene are SGHVS and FQNEAQ. In nucleotides, the CDR3 is TGTGCCAGCAGCTTGGGAAGGGGACTAGCGGACTACAATGAGCAGTTCTTC. Translated: CASSLGRGLADYNEQFF.

The V and J genes are TRBV6-4 and TRBJ1-2, with TRBD1 matching 9 bases. Germline CDR1 MRHNA, CDR2 SNTAGT. The ends lost 6 bases at V and 2 bases at J; junction bases unmatched: 4. The CDR3 is 14 amino acids. Written as DNA, the CDR3 is TGTGCCAGCAGCCGGACAGGGGAAAACTATGGCTACACCTTC. This sequence encodes CASSRTGENYGYTF.

The chain uses TRBV19 and TRBJ2-7; D unclear. Germline CDR1 LNHDA, CDR2 SQIVND (reference sequence). Trimming left V 3 bases short and J 1 base short, with 7 bases between. The CDR3 is made up of 13 amino acids. The CDR3 region has the DNA TGTGCCAGTAGTATTTCACGGTCCTACGAGCAGTACTTC. It specifies CASSISRSYEQYF.

J is TRBJ2-7 and V is TRBV2; the match to TRBD1 covers 8 bases. Germline V gene sequence: CDR1 SNHLY, CDR2 FYNNEI. The CDR3 sequence is 14 residues long. V trimming: 5 bases; J trimming: 0 bases; junction bases outside the gene matches: 3. This CDR3 reads CASSIGQGSYEQYF. The CDR3 coding sequence is TGTGCCAGCAGTATAGGACAGGGCTCCTACGAGCAGTACTTC.

The V gene is TRBV11-2, the J gene TRBJ1-3; no clear D. The V end lost 2 bases, the J end lost 7 bases, and 9 bases lay between the germline ends. Germline values: CDR1 SGHAT, CDR2 FQNNGV. The CDR3 has 13 residues. Written as DNA, the CDR3 is TGTGCCAGCAGCTTAAGTCCGGGGAACACCATATATTTT. Encoded protein: CASSLSPGNTIYF.

This sequence joins TRBV6-5 and TRBJ1-1, with no clear D. This CDR3 is 11 amino acids long. Germline CDR1 MNHEY, CDR2 SVGAGI. The V and J ends lost 6 bases and 5 bases respectively, with 7 bases between them. The CDR3 is CASRHQTEAFF. For the CDR3, the DNA is TGTGCCAGCAGACACCAGACTGAAGCTTTCTTT.

The CDR3 protein is CASSLSPGSSYNEQFF. CDR3 bases: TGCGCCAGCAGCTTGTCACCGGGATCCTCCTACAATGAGCAGTTCTTC. This chain links TRBV5-1 with TRBJ2-1; the D gene is possibly TRBD2 (5 bases). Germline CDR1 is SGHRS and CDR2 is YFSETQ. Trimming took 1 base from V and 0 from J, leaving 11 bases between them. The CDR3 runs to 16 residues.

The chain carries TRBV6-1 and TRBJ2-1, with D tentatively TRBD1 (7 bases). CDR1 and CDR2 from the germline V gene are MNHNS and SASEGT. V gave up 3 bases and J gave up 6 bases, with 12 bases separating them. The CDR3 totals 14 residues. As DNA, the CDR3 is TGTGCCAGCAGTGAGGACAGGAGGGGCAATGAGCAGTTCTTC. Its protein is CASSEDRRGNEQFF.

J is TRBJ1-6 and V is TRBV4-3, with D tentatively TRBD1 (6 bases). Trimming stripped 1 base from V and 7 bases from J, with 11 bases between. The germline V gene encodes CDR1 LGHNA and CDR2 YSLEER. The CDR3 has 15 amino acids. This chain's CDR3 is CASSQVRDTNSPLHF. CDR3 in DNA: TGCGCCAGCAGCCAAGTACGGGACACGAATTCACCCCTCCACTTT.

The chain is built from TRBV5-6 and TRBJ1-2; 9 bases align to TRBD1. V lost 2 bases and J lost 3; bases outside the gene matches: 17. The CDR3 is 19 amino acids. Germline loops: CDR1 SGHDT, CDR2 YYEEEE. The CDR3 region is CASSFRHLGTGIDDYGYTF. CDR3 DNA: TGTGCCAGCAGCTTTCGCCATCTAGGGACAGGGATCGATGACTATGGCTACACCTTC.

The V gene is TRBV9, the J gene TRBJ2-1, with 9 nucleotides matching TRBD2. There are 16 residues in the CDR3. Germline-derived CDR1 and CDR2 are SGDLS and YYNGEE. J gave up 2 bases and V 4 bases, and 7 bases lay outside the gene matches. CDR3 loop: CASSSRGGDPYNEQFF. CDR3 bases: TGTGCCAGCAGCTCGCGCGGGGGGGACCCCTACAATGAGCAGTTCTTC.

This clone was counted a single time. The chain couples TRBV4-2 to TRBJ1-2, with D possibly matching TRBD1 (6 bases). The germline V and J ends were trimmed by 8 bases and 2 bases, with 18 bases remaining between them. Germline CDR1 reads LGHNA; CDR2 reads YNFKEQ. This CDR3 contains 15 residues. CDR3 nucleotides: TGTGCCAGCCGCCCCGACAGGCTTGGGAACTATGGCTACACCTTC. Amino acid sequence: CASRPDRLGNYGYTF.

V is TRBV11-3 and J is TRBJ2-7; TRBD1 is a possible D gene (6 bases). The CDR3 contains 13 residues. Trimming removed 4 bases at V and 7 bases at J, with 14 bases between. From germline, CDR1 is SGHNT and CDR2 YENEEA. CDR3 nucleotides: TGTGCCAGCAGCTCCTACAGGGCCCCAGAGCAGTACTTC. Amino acid sequence: CASSSYRAPEQYF.

The chain couples TRBV6-4 to TRBJ1-1, with D possibly TRBD1 on 5 matching bases. The CDR3 covers 14 residues. The ends were cut back, 6 bases at V and 4 bases at J, with 15 bases in the middle. CDR1 is MRHNA and CDR2 is SNTAGT in the germline V gene. CDR3 residues: CASSLAAGRTEAFF. DNA for the CDR3: TGTGCCAGCAGCCTTGCGGCAGGGCGCACTGAAGCTTTCTTT.

The rearrangement joins TRBV30 to TRBJ1-4; the D gene is possibly TRBD1 (6 bases). The CDR3 consists of 15 residues. V was cut by 1 base and J by 10 bases, with 19 bases left in between. CDR1 GTSNPN and CDR2 SVGIG come from the germline V gene (reference sequence). The CDR3 sequence: CAWSGVVGEGGKLFF. The CDR3 DNA follows: TGTGCCTGGAGTGGGGTGGTGGGAGAAGGGGGAAAACTGTTTTTT.

The chain links TRBV30 to TRBJ2-1, with a possible D match to TRBD2 (6 bases). This CDR3 is built from 14 residues. Germline CDR1 GTSNPN, CDR2 SVGIG (reference sequence). The CDR3 region has the DNA TGTGCGCTACTAGGGAGGAGCTCCTACAATGAGCAGTTCTTC. This codes for CALLGRSSYNEQFF. Full variable domain (remainder filled in from reference TRBV30 and TRBJ2-1): SQTIHQWPATLVQPVGSPLSLECTVEGTSNPNLYWYRQAAGRGLQLLFYSVGIGQISSEVPQNLSASRPQDRQFILSSKKLLLSDSGFYLCALLGRSSYNEQFFGPGTRLTVL.

This chain links TRBV6-5 with TRBJ1-2; D might be TRBD1 (5 bases). This CDR3 contains 13 residues. Germline CDR1 MNHEY, CDR2 SVGAGI. V dropped 6 bases and J dropped 2 bases, with 10 bases sitting between them. The DNA for the CDR3 is TGTGCCAGCAGCCCCGCAGGGAACTATGGCTACACCTTC. This translates into CASSPAGNYGYTF.

In this sample, this clone turned up once. The chain couples TRBV10-3 to TRBJ2-7, with 8 bases fitting TRBD2. Germline loops: CDR1 ENHRY, CDR2 SYGVKD. Trimming took 10 bases from V and 5 from J; bases not matched to a gene: 10. The length of the CDR3 is 13 residues. In nucleotides, the CDR3 is TGTGCCACCGGGGGGGCCTTCAAAGACGAGCAGTACTTC. Amino acid sequence: CATGGAFKDEQYF.

This clone was detected only once. V is TRBV6-6 and J is TRBJ2-7; 8 bases are shared with TRBD1. The CDR3 consists of 13 residues. The germline V gene encodes CDR1 MNHNY and CDR2 SVGAGI (reference sequence). V shed 8 bases, J shed 9 bases, and the junction held 12 bases outside the gene matches. CDR3 in amino acids: CASLQPGGIGQYF. The CDR3 nucleotides are TGTGCCAGCCTCCAACCAGGGGGCATCGGGCAGTACTTC.

Turning to this clone: Other nucleotide sequences from this sample produce the same CDR3. The V and J genes are TRBV6-5 and TRBJ1-3; D possibly corresponds to TRBD1 (5 bases). V lost 8 bases and J lost 0, with 11 bases in between. The CDR3 loop spans 14 amino acids. In germline, CDR1 is MNHEY, CDR2 SVGAGI. The CDR3 loop reads CASGLTVSGNTIYF. In DNA, the CDR3 is TGTGCCAGCGGCTTGACAGTCTCTGGAAACACCATATATTTT.

This clone is a singleton in its sample. The V call is TRBV6-1, the J call TRBJ1-5; weak D call: TRBD1 (5 bases). The ends were cut back, 6 bases at V and 5 bases at J, with 17 bases in the middle. The CDR3 length is 15 residues. Germline V gene data show CDR1 as MNHNS and CDR2 as SASEGT. This CDR3 reads CASRDKRAQDQPQHF. The CDR3 DNA reads as TGTGCCAGCAGGGACAAACGGGCACAAGATCAGCCCCAGCATTTT.

This chain joins TRBV27 and TRBJ2-7, with a tentative D call TRBD1 (6 bases). The CDR3 runs to 14 residues. The germline CDR1 and CDR2 sequences are MNHEY and SMNVEV (reference sequence). V gave up 6 bases and J gave up 3 bases, with 15 bases separating them. The CDR3 loop is CASSPQGGVYEQYF. DNA of the CDR3: TGTGCCAGCAGCCCCCAAGGGGGAGTCTACGAGCAGTACTTC.

The chain has TRBV19 and TRBJ2-6; TRBD2 is a possible D gene (5 bases). Per germline, CDR1 LNHDA and CDR2 SQIVND (reference sequence). The CDR3 covers 15 residues. V was trimmed by 5 bases and J by 4 bases, leaving 12 bases between them. The CDR3 region has the DNA TGTGCCAGTAGTGTCGGGGTGACGGGGGCCAACGTCCTGACTTTC. Its protein is CASSVGVTGANVLTF.